A single sample is the source of the 12 T cell receptor beta chains below, sequenced in a study of CXCR3-negative and CXCR3-positive naive CD8 T cells. The libraries of TRB cDNA were prepared using 5' RACE with UMI labels. Reanalyzing the 5' RACE reads, TCRdb keeps one entry per CDR3 protein, without DNA. The sample includes 46,000 or so distinct CDR3 sequences. The sequencing input was naive CXCR3- CD8+ T cells from blood. Subset described: CD45RO-CCR7+CD27+CD95- naive CD8+ T cells lacking CXCR3 (TNR3-). These receptors were taken from a human donor in good health. Some clones in this sample may be carry-over from other donors' samples.

The V gene is TRBV7-9, the J gene TRBJ1-2. Germline CDR1 reads SEHNR; CDR2 reads FQNEAQ (reference sequence). The CDR3 sequence is 11 residues long. This CDR3 is CASSTPYGYTF.

The V call is TRBV29-1, the J call TRBJ2-1. The CDR3 consists of 11 residues. Germline CDR1 and CDR2: SQVTM and ANQGSEA. The CDR3 protein is CSVGLYNEQFF.

J is TRBJ1-4 and V is TRBV12-3 or TRBV12-4. The CDR3 sequence is 12 residues long. The CDR3 here is CASSLETEKLFF.

The chain uses TRBV7-9 and TRBJ2-7. Germline CDR1 is SEHNR and CDR2 is FQNEAQ (reference sequence). The CDR3 runs to 14 residues. CDR3 sequence: CASSFGSRSYEQYF.

The chain combines TRBV5-4 with TRBJ1-6; TCRdb designates TRBD1, a call that cannot be tested without DNA. The CDR3 is 16 amino acids. CDR1 is SGHNT and CDR2 is YYREEE in the germline V gene (reference sequence). The CDR3 reads CASSGPPGQGSSPLHF.

The genes are TRBV7-9 and TRBJ1-4; TCRdb proposes TRBD1, but this gene call is untestable without DNA. Germline V lookup: CDR1 SEHNR, CDR2 FQNEAQ (reference sequence). The CDR3 is 15 amino acids. CDR3 protein: CASSGDRWLYEKLFF. Based on the CDR3 plus reference TRBV7-9 and TRBJ1-4, the full variable domain is DTGVSQNPRHKITKRGQNVTFRCDPISEHNRLYWYRQTLGQGPEFLTYFQNEAQLEKSRLLSDRFSAERPKGSFSTLEIQRTEQGDSAMYLCASSGDRWLYEKLFFGSGTQLSVL.

The chain links TRBV20-1 to TRBJ2-5; TCRdb's D call, TRBD2, is unchecked because there is no DNA. Germline V CDR1 and CDR2: DFQATT, SNEGSKA (reference sequence). The CDR3 is 16 residues long. CDR3 residues: CSAWPLAGGPRETQYF.

The chain employs TRBV7-9 and TRBJ2-1; the D gene TCRdb calls, TRBD2, cannot be checked with no DNA. Looked up from germline, CDR1 is SEHNR and CDR2 is FQNEAQ (reference sequence). The CDR3 covers 14 residues. The chain's CDR3 is CASSDRDSPNEQFF.

The V call is TRBV20-1, the J call TRBJ2-5; without DNA, the TCRdb call of TRBD1 cannot be checked. The CDR3 is 13 residues long. Germline values: CDR1 DFQATT, CDR2 SNEGSKA (reference sequence). The CDR3 protein is CSAPWGQQETQYF.

This clonotype is classed as medium-sized by frequency. The rearrangement uses TRBV4-1 and TRBJ1-1. Germline V CDR1 and CDR2: MGHRA, YSYEKL. The CDR3 is 16 residues long. CDR3 sequence reads: CASNLREGGQSTEAFF.

The V call is TRBV30, the J call TRBJ2-1. CDR1 and CDR2 (germline): GTSNPN, SVGIG (reference sequence). This CDR3 has 14 amino acids. CDR3: CAWSVLLDINEQFF.

V and J are TRBV6-2 or TRBV6-3 and TRBJ1-3; TCRdb's assignment of TRBD1 cannot be checked, as there is no DNA. The germline V gene has CDR1 MNHEY and CDR2 SVGEGT. The CDR3 spans 15 residues. The CDR3 reads CASRPGQSSGNTIYF.